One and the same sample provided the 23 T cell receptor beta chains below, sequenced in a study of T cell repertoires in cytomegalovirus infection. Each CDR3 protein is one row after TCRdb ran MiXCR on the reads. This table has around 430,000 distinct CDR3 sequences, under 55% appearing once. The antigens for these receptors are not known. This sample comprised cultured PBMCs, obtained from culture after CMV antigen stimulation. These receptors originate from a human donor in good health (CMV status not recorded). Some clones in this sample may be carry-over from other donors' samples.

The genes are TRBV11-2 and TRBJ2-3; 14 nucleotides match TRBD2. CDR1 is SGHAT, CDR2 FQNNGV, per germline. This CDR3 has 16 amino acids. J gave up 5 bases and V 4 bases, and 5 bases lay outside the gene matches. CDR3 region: CASSSGTSGRLDTQYF. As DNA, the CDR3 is TGTGCCAGCAGCTCCGGGACTAGCGGGAGATTAGATACGCAGTATTTT.

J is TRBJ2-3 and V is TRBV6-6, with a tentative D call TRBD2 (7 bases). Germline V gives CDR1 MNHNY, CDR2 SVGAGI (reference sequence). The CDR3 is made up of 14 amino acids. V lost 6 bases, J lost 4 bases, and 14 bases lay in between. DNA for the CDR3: TGTGCCAGCAGCTACAGGGAGGGTGCAGATACGCAGTATTTT. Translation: CASSYREGADTQYF.

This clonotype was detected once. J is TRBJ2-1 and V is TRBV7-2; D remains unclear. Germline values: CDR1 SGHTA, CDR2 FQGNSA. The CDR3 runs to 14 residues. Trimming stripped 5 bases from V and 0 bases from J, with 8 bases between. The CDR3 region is CASSLFYSYNEQFF. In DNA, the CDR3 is TGTGCCAGCAGCCTGTTCTACTCCTACAATGAGCAGTTCTTC.

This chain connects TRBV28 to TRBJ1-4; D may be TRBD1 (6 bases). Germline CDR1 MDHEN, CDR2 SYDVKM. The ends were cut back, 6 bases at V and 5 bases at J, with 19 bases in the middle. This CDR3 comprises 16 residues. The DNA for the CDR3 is TGTGCCAGCAGCGACACCCGAGGACAGCAAAATGAAAAACTGTTTTTT. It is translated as CASSDTRGQQNEKLFF.

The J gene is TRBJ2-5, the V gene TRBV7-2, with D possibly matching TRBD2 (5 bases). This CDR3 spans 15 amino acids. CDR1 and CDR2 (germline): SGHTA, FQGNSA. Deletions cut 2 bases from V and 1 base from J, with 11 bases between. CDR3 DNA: TGTGCCAGCAGCTTAAGGACGGCGGGCCAAGAGACCCAGTACTTC. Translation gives CASSLRTAGQETQYF.

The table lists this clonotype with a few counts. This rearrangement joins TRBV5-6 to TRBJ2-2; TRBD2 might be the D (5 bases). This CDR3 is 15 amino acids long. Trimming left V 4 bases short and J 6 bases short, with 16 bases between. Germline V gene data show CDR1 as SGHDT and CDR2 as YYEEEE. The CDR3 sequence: CASSTDYGGSGELFF. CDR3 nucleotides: TGTGCCAGCAGCACCGACTACGGAGGCTCCGGGGAGCTGTTTTTT.

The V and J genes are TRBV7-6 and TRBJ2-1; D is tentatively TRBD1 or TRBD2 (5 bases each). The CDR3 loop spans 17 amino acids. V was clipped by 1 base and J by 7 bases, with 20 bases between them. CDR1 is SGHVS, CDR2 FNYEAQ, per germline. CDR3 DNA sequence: TGTGCCAGCAGCTTAGTGTCCGTCCGGGTTTGGGGGAATGAGCAGTTCTTC. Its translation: CASSLVSVRVWGNEQFF.

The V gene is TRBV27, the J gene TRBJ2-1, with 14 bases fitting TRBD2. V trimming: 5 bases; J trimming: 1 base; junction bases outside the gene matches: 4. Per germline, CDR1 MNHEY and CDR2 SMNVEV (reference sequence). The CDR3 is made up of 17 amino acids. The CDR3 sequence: CASSTRTSGGSYNEQFF. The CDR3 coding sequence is TGTGCCAGCAGTACCAGGACTAGCGGGGGGTCCTACAATGAGCAGTTCTTC.

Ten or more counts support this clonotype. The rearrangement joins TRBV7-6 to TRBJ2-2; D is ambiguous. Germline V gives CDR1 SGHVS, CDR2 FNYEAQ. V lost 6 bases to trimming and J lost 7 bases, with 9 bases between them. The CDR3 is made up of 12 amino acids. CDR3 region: CASSLRGGELFF. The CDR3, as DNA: TGTGCCAGCAGTTTAAGAGGCGGGGAGCTGTTTTTT.

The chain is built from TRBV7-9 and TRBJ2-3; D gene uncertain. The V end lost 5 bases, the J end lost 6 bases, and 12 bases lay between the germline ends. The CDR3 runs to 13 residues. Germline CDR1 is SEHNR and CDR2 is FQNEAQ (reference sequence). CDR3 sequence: CASSIGRWDTQYF. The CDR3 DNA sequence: TGTGCCAGCAGCATAGGACGTTGGGATACGCAGTATTTT.

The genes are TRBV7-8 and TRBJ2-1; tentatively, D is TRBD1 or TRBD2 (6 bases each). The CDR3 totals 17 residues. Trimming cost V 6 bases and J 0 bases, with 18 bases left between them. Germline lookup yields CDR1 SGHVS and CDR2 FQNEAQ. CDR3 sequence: CASRPFGGLSSYNEQFF. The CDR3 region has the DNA TGTGCCAGCAGACCCTTTGGGGGGCTCTCCTCCTACAATGAGCAGTTCTTC.

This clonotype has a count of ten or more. The CDR3 is CASSLGPETQYF. As DNA, the CDR3 is TGTGCCAGCAGCTTAGGGCCCGAGACCCAGTACTTC. This chain links TRBV7-2 with TRBJ2-5, with D unclear. V was cut by 1 base and J by 5 bases, with 5 bases left in between. The CDR3 runs to 12 residues. Germline V lookup: CDR1 SGHTA, CDR2 FQGNSA.

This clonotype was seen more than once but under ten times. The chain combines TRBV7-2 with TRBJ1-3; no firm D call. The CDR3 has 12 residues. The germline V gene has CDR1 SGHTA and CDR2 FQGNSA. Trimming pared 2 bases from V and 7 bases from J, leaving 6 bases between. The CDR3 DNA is TGTGCCAGCAGCTTAATTGGGAACACCATATATTTT. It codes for CASSLIGNTIYF.

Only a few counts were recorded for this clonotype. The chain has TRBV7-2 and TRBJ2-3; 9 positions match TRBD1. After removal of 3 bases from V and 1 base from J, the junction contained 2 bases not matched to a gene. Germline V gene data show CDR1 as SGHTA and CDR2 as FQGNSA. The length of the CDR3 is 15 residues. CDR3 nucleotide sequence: TGTGCCAGCAGCTTCGACAGGGGGGGCACAGATACGCAGTATTTT. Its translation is CASSFDRGGTDTQYF.

In DNA, the CDR3 is TGTGCCAGCAGTTCCCCCCCCCAGACAGGGGGCACAGATACGCAGTATTTT. This sequence encodes CASSSPPQTGGTDTQYF. The rearrangement links TRBV7-8 to TRBJ2-3, with 8 bases identical to TRBD1. V shed 6 bases and J 1 base; nucleotides not matched to a gene: 12. This CDR3 region has 17 residues. Germline V lookup: CDR1 SGHVS, CDR2 FQNEAQ.

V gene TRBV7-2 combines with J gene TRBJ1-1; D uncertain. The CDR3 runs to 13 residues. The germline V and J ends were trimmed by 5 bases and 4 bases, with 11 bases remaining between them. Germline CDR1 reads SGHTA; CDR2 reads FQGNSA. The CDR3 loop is CASSAEVVTEAFF. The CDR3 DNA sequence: TGTGCCAGCAGCGCCGAGGTGGTCACTGAAGCTTTCTTT.

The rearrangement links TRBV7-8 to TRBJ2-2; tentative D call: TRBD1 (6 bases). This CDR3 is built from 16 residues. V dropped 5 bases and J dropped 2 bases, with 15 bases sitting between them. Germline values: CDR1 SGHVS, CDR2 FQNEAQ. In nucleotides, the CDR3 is TGTGCCAGCAGCCTCAACAGGGTATTAAACACCGGGGAGCTGTTTTTT. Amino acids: CASSLNRVLNTGELFF.

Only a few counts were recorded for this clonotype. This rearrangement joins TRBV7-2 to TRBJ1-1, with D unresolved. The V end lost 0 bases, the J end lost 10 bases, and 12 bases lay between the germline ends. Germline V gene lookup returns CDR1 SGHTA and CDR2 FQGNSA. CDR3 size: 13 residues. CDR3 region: CASSLATASLAFF. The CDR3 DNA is TGTGCCAGCAGCTTAGCCACAGCATCTTTAGCTTTCTTT.

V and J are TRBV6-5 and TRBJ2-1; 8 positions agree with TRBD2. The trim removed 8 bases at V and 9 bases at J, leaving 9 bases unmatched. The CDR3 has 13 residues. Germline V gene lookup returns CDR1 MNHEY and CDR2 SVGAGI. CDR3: CASQTGGAGEQFF. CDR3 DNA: TGTGCCAGCCAAACGGGGGGGGCGGGTGAGCAGTTCTTC.

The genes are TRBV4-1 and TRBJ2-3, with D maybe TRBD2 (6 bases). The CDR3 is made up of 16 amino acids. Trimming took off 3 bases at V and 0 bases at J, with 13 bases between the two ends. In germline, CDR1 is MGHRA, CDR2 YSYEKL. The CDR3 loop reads CASSHFSTSSTDTQYF. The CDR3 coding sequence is TGCGCCAGCAGCCACTTCTCGACTAGTAGCACAGATACGCAGTATTTT.

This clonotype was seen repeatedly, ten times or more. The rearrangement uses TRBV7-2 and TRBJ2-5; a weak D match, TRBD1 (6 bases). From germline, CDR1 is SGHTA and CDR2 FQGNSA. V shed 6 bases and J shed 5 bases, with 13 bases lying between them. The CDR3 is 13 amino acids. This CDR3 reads CASRQGGRETQYF. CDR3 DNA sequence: TGTGCCAGCAGACAGGGTGGTAGGGAGACCCAGTACTTC.

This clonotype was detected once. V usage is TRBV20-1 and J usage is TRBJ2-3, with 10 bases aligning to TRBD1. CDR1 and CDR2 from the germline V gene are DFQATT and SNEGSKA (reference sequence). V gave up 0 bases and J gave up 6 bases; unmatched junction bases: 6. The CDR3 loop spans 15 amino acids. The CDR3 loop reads CSARDVGTGDDTQYF. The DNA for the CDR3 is TGCAGTGCTAGAGATGTGGGGACAGGGGATGATACGCAGTATTTT.

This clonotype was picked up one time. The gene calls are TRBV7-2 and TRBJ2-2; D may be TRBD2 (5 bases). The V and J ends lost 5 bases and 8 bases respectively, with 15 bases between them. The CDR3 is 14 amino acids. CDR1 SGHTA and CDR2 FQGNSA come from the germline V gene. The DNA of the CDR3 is TGTGCCAGCAGCCCTAGCCAGTCGGTGGGGGAGCTGTTTTTT. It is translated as CASSPSQSVGELFF.